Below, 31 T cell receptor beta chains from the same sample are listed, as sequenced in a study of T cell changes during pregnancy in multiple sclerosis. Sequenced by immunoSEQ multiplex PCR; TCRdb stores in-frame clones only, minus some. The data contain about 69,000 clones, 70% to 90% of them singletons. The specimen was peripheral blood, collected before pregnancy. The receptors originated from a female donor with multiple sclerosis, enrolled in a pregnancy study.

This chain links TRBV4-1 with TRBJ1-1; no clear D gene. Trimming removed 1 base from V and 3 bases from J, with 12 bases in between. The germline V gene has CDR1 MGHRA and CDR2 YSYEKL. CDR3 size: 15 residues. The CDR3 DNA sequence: TGCGCCAGCAGCCAAGGACACTCGAGGGACACTGAAGCTTTCTTT. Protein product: CASSQGHSRDTEAFF.

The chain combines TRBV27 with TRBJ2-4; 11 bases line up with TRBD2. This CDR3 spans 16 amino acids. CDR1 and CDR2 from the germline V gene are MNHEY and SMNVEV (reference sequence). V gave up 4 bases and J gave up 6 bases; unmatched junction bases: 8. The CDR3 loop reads CASSWTLAGGLNIQYF. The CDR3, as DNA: TGTGCCAGCAGTTGGACTCTAGCGGGGGGTCTAAACATTCAGTACTTC.

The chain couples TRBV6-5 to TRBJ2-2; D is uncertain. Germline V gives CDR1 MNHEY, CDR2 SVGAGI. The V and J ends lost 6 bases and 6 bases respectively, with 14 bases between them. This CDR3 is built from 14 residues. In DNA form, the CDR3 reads TGTGCCAGCAGCCACATGCGGAGACCCGGGGAGCTGTTTTTT. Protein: CASSHMRRPGELFF.

CDR3 in DNA: TGTGCCAGCAGTGACCAGAGTGCGGGTTATCAGCCCCAGCATTTT. It codes for CASSDQSAGYQPQHF. The chain is built from TRBV2 and TRBJ1-5; D gene unclear. The length of the CDR3 is 15 residues. The germline gives CDR1 SNHLY, CDR2 FYNNEI. V was shortened by 3 bases and J by 5 bases, with 14 bases between the two germline ends.

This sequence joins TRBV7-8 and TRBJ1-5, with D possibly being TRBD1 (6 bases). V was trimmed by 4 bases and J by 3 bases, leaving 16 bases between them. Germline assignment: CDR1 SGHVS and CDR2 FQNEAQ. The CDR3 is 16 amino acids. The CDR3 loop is CASSSPDRAANQPQHF. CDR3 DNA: TGTGCCAGCAGCTCCCCGGACAGAGCCGCCAATCAGCCCCAGCATTTT.

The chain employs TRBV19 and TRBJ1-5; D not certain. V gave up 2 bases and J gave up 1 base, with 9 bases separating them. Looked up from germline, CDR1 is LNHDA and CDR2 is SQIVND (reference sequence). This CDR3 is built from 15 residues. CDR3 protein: CASSIQAGSNQPQHF. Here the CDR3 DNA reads TGTGCCAGTAGTATACAGGCGGGCAGCAATCAGCCCCAGCATTTT.

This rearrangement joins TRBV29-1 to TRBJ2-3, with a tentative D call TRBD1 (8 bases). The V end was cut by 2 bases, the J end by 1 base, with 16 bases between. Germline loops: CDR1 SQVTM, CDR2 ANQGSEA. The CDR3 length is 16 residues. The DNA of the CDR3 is TGCAGCGTTGAATCACAGGGGGGAGGGGGCACAGATACGCAGTATTTT. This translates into CSVESQGGGGTDTQYF.

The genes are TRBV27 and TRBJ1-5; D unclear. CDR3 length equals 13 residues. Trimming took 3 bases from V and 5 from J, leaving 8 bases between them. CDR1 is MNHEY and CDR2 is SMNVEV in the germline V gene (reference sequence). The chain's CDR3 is CASSFDTYQPQHF. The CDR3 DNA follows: TGTGCCAGCAGTTTCGACACCTATCAGCCCCAGCATTTT.

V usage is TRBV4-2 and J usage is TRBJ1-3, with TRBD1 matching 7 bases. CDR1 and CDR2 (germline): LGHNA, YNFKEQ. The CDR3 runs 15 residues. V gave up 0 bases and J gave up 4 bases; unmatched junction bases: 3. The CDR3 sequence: CASSQDGTEGNTIYF. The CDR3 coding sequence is TGTGCCAGCAGCCAAGATGGGACAGAAGGAAACACCATATATTTT.

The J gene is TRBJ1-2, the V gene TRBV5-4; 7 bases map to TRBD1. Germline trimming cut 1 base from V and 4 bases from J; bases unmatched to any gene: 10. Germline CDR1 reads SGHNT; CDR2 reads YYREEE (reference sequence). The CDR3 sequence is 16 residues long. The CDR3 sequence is CASSLTGASLSYGYTF. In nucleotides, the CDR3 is TGTGCCAGCAGCTTGACAGGGGCGTCCCTATCCTATGGCTACACCTTC.

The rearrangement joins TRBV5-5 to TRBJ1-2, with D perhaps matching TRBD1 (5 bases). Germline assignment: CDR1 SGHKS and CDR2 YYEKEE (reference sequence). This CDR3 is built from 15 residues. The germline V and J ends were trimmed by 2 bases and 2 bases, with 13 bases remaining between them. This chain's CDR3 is CASSLPEEGNYGYTF. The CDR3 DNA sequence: TGTGCCAGCAGCTTACCGGAGGAGGGGAACTATGGCTACACCTTC.

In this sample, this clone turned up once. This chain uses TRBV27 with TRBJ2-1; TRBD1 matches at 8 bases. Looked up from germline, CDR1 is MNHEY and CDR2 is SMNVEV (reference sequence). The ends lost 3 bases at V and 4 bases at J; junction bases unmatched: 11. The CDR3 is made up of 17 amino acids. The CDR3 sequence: CASSFTYRGKEYNEQFF. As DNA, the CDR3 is TGTGCCAGCAGTTTTACCTACAGGGGGAAAGAGTACAATGAGCAGTTCTTC.

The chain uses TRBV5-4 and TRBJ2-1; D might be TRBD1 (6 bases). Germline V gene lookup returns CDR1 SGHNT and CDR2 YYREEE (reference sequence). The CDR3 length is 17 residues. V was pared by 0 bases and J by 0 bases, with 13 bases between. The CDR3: CASSLGGPLDSYNEQFF. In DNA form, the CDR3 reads TGTGCCAGCAGCTTGGGGGGGCCACTAGACTCCTACAATGAGCAGTTCTTC. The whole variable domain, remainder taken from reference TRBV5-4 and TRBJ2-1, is ETGVTQSPTHLIKTRGQQVTLRCSSQSGHNTVSWYQQALGQGPQFIFQYYREEENGRGNFPPRFSGLQFPNYSSELNVNALELDDSALYLCASSLGGPLDSYNEQFFGPGTRLTVL.

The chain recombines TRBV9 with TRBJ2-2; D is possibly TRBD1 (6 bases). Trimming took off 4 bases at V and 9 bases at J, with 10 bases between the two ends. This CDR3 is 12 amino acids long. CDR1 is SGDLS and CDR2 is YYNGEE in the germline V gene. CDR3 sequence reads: CASSLGARELFF. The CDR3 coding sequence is TGTGCCAGCAGCCTGGGGGCCCGGGAGCTGTTTTTT.

CDR3 region: CSVQGALNTEAFF. In nucleotides, the CDR3 is TGCAGCGTACAGGGGGCTCTTAACACTGAAGCTTTCTTT. V usage is TRBV29-1 and J usage is TRBJ1-1; 9 positions agree with TRBD1. The V and J ends lost 6 bases and 2 bases, in that order; junction bases with no gene match: 4. The CDR3 length is 13 residues. Germline CDR1 SQVTM, CDR2 ANQGSEA.

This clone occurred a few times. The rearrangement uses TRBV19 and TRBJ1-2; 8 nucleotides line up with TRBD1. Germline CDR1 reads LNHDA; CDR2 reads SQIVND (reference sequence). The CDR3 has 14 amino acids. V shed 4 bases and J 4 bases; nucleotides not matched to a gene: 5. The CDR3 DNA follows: TGTGCCAGTAGTAGACGGGACAGGCCCTATGGCTACACCTTC. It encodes CASSRRDRPYGYTF.

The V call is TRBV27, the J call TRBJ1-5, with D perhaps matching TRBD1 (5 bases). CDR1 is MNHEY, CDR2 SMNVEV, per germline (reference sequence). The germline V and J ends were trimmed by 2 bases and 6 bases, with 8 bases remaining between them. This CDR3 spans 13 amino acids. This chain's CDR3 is CASSLRGGQPQHF. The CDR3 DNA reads TGTGCCAGCAGTTTAAGGGGTGGTCAGCCCCAGCATTTT.

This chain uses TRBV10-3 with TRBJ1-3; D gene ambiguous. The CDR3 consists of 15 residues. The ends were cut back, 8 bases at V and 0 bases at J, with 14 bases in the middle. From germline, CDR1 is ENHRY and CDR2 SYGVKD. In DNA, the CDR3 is TGTGCCATCTCCGGCCAGGATCGCTCTGGAAACACCATATATTTT. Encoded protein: CAISGQDRSGNTIYF.

Here the CDR3 reads CASSPWDSDSPLHF. The CDR3 coding sequence is TGTGCCAGCAGCCCCTGGGACAGCGATTCACCCCTCCACTTT. The genes are TRBV7-9 and TRBJ1-6; 7 nucleotides agree with TRBD1. V shed 5 bases, J shed 8 bases, and the junction held 6 bases outside the gene matches. Germline-derived CDR1 and CDR2 are SEHNR and FQNEAQ (reference sequence). This CDR3 region has 14 residues.

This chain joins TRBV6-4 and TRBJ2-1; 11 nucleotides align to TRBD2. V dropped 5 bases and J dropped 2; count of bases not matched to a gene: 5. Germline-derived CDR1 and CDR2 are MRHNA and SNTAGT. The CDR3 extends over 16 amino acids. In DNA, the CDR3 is TGTGCCAGCAGTTTATATAGCGGGGGGGCCTACAATGAGCAGTTCTTC. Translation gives CASSLYSGGAYNEQFF.

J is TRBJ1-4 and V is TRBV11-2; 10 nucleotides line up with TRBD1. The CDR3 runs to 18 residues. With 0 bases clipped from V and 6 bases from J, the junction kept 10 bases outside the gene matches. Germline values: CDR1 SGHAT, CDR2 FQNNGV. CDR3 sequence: CASSLDQTGGLNDEKLFF. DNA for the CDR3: TGTGCCAGCAGCTTAGATCAGACAGGGGGCCTTAACGATGAAAAACTGTTTTTT.

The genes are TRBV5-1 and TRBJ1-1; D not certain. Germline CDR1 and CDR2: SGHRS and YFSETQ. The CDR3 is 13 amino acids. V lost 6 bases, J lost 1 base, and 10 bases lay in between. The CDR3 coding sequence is TGCGCCAGCATGGTGGGAGAGAACACTGAAGCTTTCTTT. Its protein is CASMVGENTEAFF.

The CDR3 DNA reads TGTGCCAGCAGCTCGGGGGACAGGGGAGCTGAAGCTTTCTTT. Protein product: CASSSGDRGAEAFF. The rearrangement uses TRBV7-6 and TRBJ1-1; 10 bases are a match to TRBD1. This CDR3 comprises 14 residues. The V segment lost 4 bases and the J segment 6 bases; nucleotides outside the gene matches: 5. Germline lookup yields CDR1 SGHVS and CDR2 FNYEAQ.

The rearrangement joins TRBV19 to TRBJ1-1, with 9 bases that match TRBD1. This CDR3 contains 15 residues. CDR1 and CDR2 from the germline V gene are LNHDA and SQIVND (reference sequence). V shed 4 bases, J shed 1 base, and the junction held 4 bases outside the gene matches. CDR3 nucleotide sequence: TGTGCCAGTAGTAGGGGACAGGGCACGAACACTGAAGCTTTCTTT. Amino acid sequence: CASSRGQGTNTEAFF.

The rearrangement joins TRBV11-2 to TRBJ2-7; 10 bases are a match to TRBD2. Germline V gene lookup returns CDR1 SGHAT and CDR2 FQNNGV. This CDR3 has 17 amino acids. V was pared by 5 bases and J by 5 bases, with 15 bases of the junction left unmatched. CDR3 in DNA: TGTGCCAGCAGCCCGGGGGACCTAGCGGGAGATTTCGACGAGCAGTACTTC. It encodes CASSPGDLAGDFDEQYF.

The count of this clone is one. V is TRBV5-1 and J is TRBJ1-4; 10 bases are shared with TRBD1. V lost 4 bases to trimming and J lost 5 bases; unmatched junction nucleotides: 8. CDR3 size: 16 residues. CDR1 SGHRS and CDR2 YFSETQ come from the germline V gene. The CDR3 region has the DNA TGCGCCAGCAGCATTGGGACAGGGGAAGTCAATGAAAAACTGTTTTTT. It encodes CASSIGTGEVNEKLFF.

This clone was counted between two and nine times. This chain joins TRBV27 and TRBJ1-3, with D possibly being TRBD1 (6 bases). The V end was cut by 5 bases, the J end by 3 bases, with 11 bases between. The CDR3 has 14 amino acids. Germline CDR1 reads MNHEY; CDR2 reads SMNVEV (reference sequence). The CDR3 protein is CASSKIGGGNTIYF. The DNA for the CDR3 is TGTGCCAGCAGTAAAATAGGGGGTGGAAACACCATATATTTT.

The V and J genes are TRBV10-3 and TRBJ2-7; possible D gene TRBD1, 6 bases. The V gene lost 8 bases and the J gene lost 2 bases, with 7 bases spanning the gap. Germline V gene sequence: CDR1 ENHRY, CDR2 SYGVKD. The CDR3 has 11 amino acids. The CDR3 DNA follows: TGTGCCATCGGACAGACCTACGAGCAGTACTTC. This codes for CAIGQTYEQYF.

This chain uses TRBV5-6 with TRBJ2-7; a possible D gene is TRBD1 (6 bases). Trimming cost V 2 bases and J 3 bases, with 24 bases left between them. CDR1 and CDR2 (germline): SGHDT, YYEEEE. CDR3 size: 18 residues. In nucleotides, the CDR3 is TGTGCCAGCAGCTTAACCGAATACCTTTGGACAGACTTCTACGAGCAGTACTTC. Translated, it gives CASSLTEYLWTDFYEQYF.

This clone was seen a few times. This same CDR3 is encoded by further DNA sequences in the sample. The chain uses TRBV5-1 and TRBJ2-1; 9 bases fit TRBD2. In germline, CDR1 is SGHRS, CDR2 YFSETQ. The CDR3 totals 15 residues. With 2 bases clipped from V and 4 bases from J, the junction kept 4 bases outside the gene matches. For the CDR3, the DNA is TGCGCCAGCAGCTTTAGCGGGAGCACTTACAATGAGCAGTTCTTC. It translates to CASSFSGSTYNEQFF. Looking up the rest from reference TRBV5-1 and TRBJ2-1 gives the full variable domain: KAGVTQTPRYLIKTRGQQVTLSCSPISGHRSVSWYQQTPGQGLQFLFEYFSETQRNKGNFPGRFSGRQFSNSRSEMNVSTLELGDSALYLCASSFSGSTYNEQFFGPGTRLTVL.

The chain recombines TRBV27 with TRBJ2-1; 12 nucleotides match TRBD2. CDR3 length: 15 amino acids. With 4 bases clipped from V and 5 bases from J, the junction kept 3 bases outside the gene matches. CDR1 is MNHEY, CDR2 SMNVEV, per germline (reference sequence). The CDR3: CASSYRTSGDNEQFF. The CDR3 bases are TGTGCCAGCAGTTACAGGACTAGCGGGGACAATGAGCAGTTCTTC.